This note documents a single T cell receptor (beta chain) sequence. What it binds is unknown. The table came from immunoSEQ multiplex PCR; TCRdb's copy has only in-frame clones and leaves some out. The table shows around 65,000 clones, with more than 70% occurring only once. The data stem from a study of PD-1 blockade in classical Hodgkin lymphoma. Points from the study as a whole: Newly diagnosed patients were reported to start with lower TCR diversity than healthy donors.

Trimming shortened V by 5 bases and J by 1 base, and 6 bases separated the two germline ends. The V gene's germline CDR1 is LNHNV and CDR2 YYDKDF (reference sequence). The CDR3 runs to 13 residues. With no exception, relapse followed autologous stem cell transplantation in all patients, and brentuximab vedotin exposure varied. Complete response, partial response or progressive disease were the best responses. The clonotype originates from a human donor with classical Hodgkin lymphoma. The sequences come from peripheral blood mononuclear cells (PBMCs), collected at baseline. This chain connects TRBV15 to TRBJ1-5; D remains unclear. The CDR3 spells CATSQVSNQPQHF. CDR3 sequence (DNA): TGTGCCACCAGCCAAGTCAGCAATCAGCCCCAGCATTTT.